Listed here are 26 T cell receptor beta chains from one sample, sequenced in a study of blood T cell repertoires in COVID-19. Here immunoSEQ multiplex PCR was the method, and the copy in TCRdb shows in-frame clones only, minus some. The sample lists 150,000 to 160,000 clones, about 85% occurring once. Sample: peripheral blood. These receptors came from a man in his 60s with COVID-19, enrolled during active disease.

The chain joins TRBV30 to TRBJ1-2, with TRBD1 as a possible D gene (6 bases). The CDR3 spans 12 residues. Per germline, CDR1 GTSNPN and CDR2 SVGIG (reference sequence). V was trimmed by 3 bases and J by 8 bases, leaving 13 bases between them. The CDR3 DNA reads as TGTGCCTGGAGCCCTACCAGGGGCGGCTACACCTTC. Translation gives CAWSPTRGGYTF.

The rearrangement uses TRBV7-9 and TRBJ2-2; 10 nucleotides agree with TRBD2. The CDR3 extends over 16 amino acids. The germline CDR1 and CDR2 sequences are SEHNR and FQNEAQ (reference sequence). The ends lost 5 bases at V and 3 bases at J; junction bases unmatched: 6. In DNA form, the CDR3 reads TGTGCCAGCAGCCCCAGCGGGGGGGCTTACACCGGGGAGCTGTTTTTT. As protein: CASSPSGGAYTGELFF.

The gene calls are TRBV6-2 or TRBV6-3 and TRBJ1-2, with D hard to call. V was clipped by 0 bases and J by 8 bases, with 10 bases between them. CDR3 length equals 13 residues. CDR1 is MNHEY, CDR2 SVGEGT, per germline. CDR3 residues: CASSYSSGRGYTF. The CDR3 region has the DNA TGTGCCAGCAGTTACTCGAGCGGACGGGGCTACACCTTC.

This clone was recorded a few times. V and J are TRBV12-5 and TRBJ2-7; 7 nucleotides align to TRBD1. V dropped 7 bases and J dropped 0; count of bases not matched to a gene: 6. The CDR3 has 14 residues. Germline assignment: CDR1 LGHNT and CDR2 FRNRAP. The CDR3 nucleotides are TGTGCTAGTGCACGGGACAGCTCCTCCTACGAGCAGTACTTC. Protein sequence: CASARDSSSYEQYF.

The CDR3 DNA reads TGTGCCAGTAGTCGAACACCCGGGGGCACTGAAGCTTTCTTT. Translating gives CASSRTPGGTEAFF. This sequence joins TRBV19 and TRBJ1-1; D is possibly TRBD1 (5 bases). From germline, CDR1 is LNHDA and CDR2 SQIVND (reference sequence). The V end was cut by 5 bases, the J end by 4 bases, with 14 bases between. The CDR3 runs 14 residues.

The chain has TRBV24-1 and TRBJ2-3; 12 bases line up with TRBD2. Germline V gene sequence: CDR1 KGHDR, CDR2 SFDVKD. V dropped 4 bases and J dropped 9; count of bases not matched to a gene: 10. The CDR3 is 16 amino acids. CDR3 DNA: TGTGCCACCAGTGACCTCGGACTAGCGGGAAAGGGGACGCAGTATTTT. Translated: CATSDLGLAGKGTQYF.

The genes are TRBV4-3 and TRBJ2-5; D ambiguous. Trimming removed 0 bases at V and 2 bases at J, with 13 bases between. There are 16 residues in the CDR3. CDR1 is LGHNA, CDR2 YSLEER, per germline. The CDR3 reads CASSQDSGAKQETQYF. The CDR3 DNA sequence: TGCGCCAGCAGCCAAGATTCCGGAGCGAAGCAAGAGACCCAGTACTTC.

This chain uses TRBV19 with TRBJ1-2; D gene unclear. This CDR3 has 13 amino acids. V dropped 3 bases and J dropped 2 bases, with 7 bases sitting between them. Germline values: CDR1 LNHDA, CDR2 SQIVND (reference sequence). The CDR3 sequence is CASSIEKNYGYTF. CDR3 bases: TGTGCCAGTAGTATCGAGAAGAACTATGGCTACACCTTC.

V gene TRBV29-1 combines with J gene TRBJ2-5, with 7 nucleotides matching TRBD1. The trim removed 6 bases at V and 7 bases at J, leaving 14 bases unmatched. Per germline, CDR1 SQVTM and CDR2 ANQGSEA. This CDR3 contains 14 residues. The CDR3 DNA sequence: TGCAGCGTCTCGTACTTCACAGGGGAGAGGACCCAGTACTTC. Its translation: CSVSYFTGERTQYF.

This rearrangement joins TRBV6-2 or TRBV6-3 to TRBJ1-5; D gene unclear. This CDR3 is 17 amino acids long. CDR1 and CDR2 from the germline V gene are MNHEY and SVGEGT. V lost 4 bases, J lost 5 bases, and 21 bases lay in between. CDR3 sequence reads: CASSWLSGSGVDQPQHF. The CDR3 coding sequence is TGTGCCAGCAGTTGGCTCTCGGGGTCCGGGGTCGATCAGCCCCAGCATTTT.

This chain uses TRBV6-2 or TRBV6-3 with TRBJ1-1, with 12 bases matching TRBD1. The CDR3 is made up of 17 amino acids. Germline loops: CDR1 MNHEY, CDR2 SVGEGT. Trimming at V came to 2 bases and at J to 3 bases, leaving 7 bases not matched to a gene. CDR3: CASSYRDRGRFDTEAFF. For the CDR3, the DNA is TGTGCCAGCAGTTACCGGGACAGGGGGCGCTTTGACACTGAAGCTTTCTTT.

The rearrangement uses TRBV15 and TRBJ1-6, with D possibly TRBD1 on 5 matching bases. V lost 3 bases and J lost 5, with 8 bases in between. The CDR3 loop spans 14 amino acids. Germline V gene lookup returns CDR1 LNHNV and CDR2 YYDKDF (reference sequence). CDR3 amino acids: CATSSDSHNSPLHF. The CDR3 coding sequence is TGTGCCACCAGCAGTGACAGTCATAATTCACCCCTCCACTTT.

This chain connects TRBV7-2 to TRBJ1-5; D uncertain. Germline V CDR1 and CDR2: SGHTA, FQGNSA. The length of the CDR3 is 15 residues. V lost 5 bases and J lost 1, with 12 bases in between. CDR3 nucleotides: TGTGCCAGCAGCCAAGGCGGTTACAGCAATCAGCCCCAGCATTTT. It specifies CASSQGGYSNQPQHF.

This clone was detected once. V gene TRBV6-2 or TRBV6-3 combines with J gene TRBJ1-1; D not certain. The V gene's germline CDR1 is MNHEY and CDR2 SVGEGT. The CDR3 extends over 11 amino acids. V was shortened by 2 bases and J by 7 bases, with 5 bases between the two germline ends. The CDR3 spells CASSYVLEAFF. CDR3 sequence (DNA): TGTGCCAGCAGTTACGTCCTTGAAGCTTTCTTT.

V is TRBV12-3 or TRBV12-4 and J is TRBJ2-7, with a possible D match to TRBD1 (6 bases). The CDR3 runs 12 residues. With 2 bases removed from V and 6 bases from J, the gap between germline ends came to 8 bases. For the CDR3, the DNA is TGTGCCAGCAGTTTAAGGGACATCGAGCAGTACTTC. Encoded protein: CASSLRDIEQYF.

This chain connects TRBV9 to TRBJ2-7; 8 nucleotides line up with TRBD2. The germline gives CDR1 SGDLS, CDR2 YYNGEE. The ends lost 0 bases at V and 3 bases at J; junction bases unmatched: 11. The CDR3 sequence is 17 residues long. CDR3 DNA sequence: TGTGCCAGCAGCGTAGCGGGGGGGAGGACTGGGATCTACGAGCAGTACTTC. Amino acid sequence: CASSVAGGRTGIYEQYF.

CDR3 nucleotides: TGCGCCAGCATCCTTGGGGCACTAGCGGGGAACAATGAGCAGTTCTTC. Its translation is CASILGALAGNNEQFF. The chain recombines TRBV5-1 with TRBJ2-1; TRBD2 matches 10 bases. V lost 6 bases to trimming and J lost 5 bases; unmatched junction nucleotides: 11. Per germline, CDR1 SGHRS and CDR2 YFSETQ. The CDR3 has 16 residues. The whole variable domain, filled in from reference TRBV5-1 and TRBJ2-1, reads KAGVTQTPRYLIKTRGQQVTLSCSPISGHRSVSWYQQTPGQGLQFLFEYFSETQRNKGNFPGRFSGRQFSNSRSEMNVSTLELGDSALYLCASILGALAGNNEQFFGPGTRLTVL.

This rearrangement joins TRBV5-4 to TRBJ1-1; D is ambiguous. V was pared by 6 bases and J by 0 bases, with 18 bases between. CDR3 length equals 16 residues. Germline CDR1 and CDR2: SGHNT and YYREEE (reference sequence). The CDR3 protein is CASTPLGGSMNTEAFF. CDR3 coding DNA: TGTGCCAGCACCCCGCTTGGAGGGAGCATGAACACTGAAGCTTTCTTT. The full variable domain, completed using reference TRBV5-4 and TRBJ1-1, is ETGVTQSPTHLIKTRGQQVTLRCSSQSGHNTVSWYQQALGQGPQFIFQYYREEENGRGNFPPRFSGLQFPNYSSELNVNALELDDSALYLCASTPLGGSMNTEAFFGQGTRLTVV.

This rearrangement joins TRBV4-3 to TRBJ1-4; TRBD1 matches at 9 bases. CDR1 is LGHNA and CDR2 is YSLEER in the germline V gene. J was trimmed by 2 bases and V by 6 bases; bases with no gene match: 4. The CDR3 spans 15 residues. The CDR3, as DNA: TGCGCCAGCAGGAGACAGGGGGACACTAATGAAAAACTGTTTTTT. Its translation: CASRRQGDTNEKLFF.

This clone was found once. The rearrangement joins TRBV11-3 to TRBJ2-3; 9 bases are a match to TRBD2. The CDR3 consists of 16 residues. The germline V gene has CDR1 SGHNT and CDR2 YENEEA. The J segment lost 10 bases and the V segment lost 5 bases, leaving 16 bases of the junction unmatched. The CDR3, as DNA: TGTGCCAGCAGCGCTAGCCCCGGCGGGGGGGTAAGATCGCAGTATTTT. It specifies CASSASPGGGVRSQYF.

This chain links TRBV7-3 with TRBJ1-2; no clear D gene. The CDR3 totals 14 residues. Per the germline V gene, CDR1 is SGHTA and CDR2 is FQGTGA. V was trimmed by 5 bases and J by 10 bases, leaving 20 bases between them. The CDR3 here is CASSDFGPPESYTF. For the CDR3, the DNA is TGTGCCAGCAGCGACTTTGGCCCTCCCGAGTCCTACACCTTC.

This chain joins TRBV4-2 and TRBJ2-1; 8 bases map to TRBD1. After removal of 4 bases from V and 7 bases from J, the junction contained 12 bases not matched to a gene. This CDR3 has 16 amino acids. Germline CDR1 reads LGHNA; CDR2 reads YNFKEQ. The DNA of the CDR3 is TGTGCCAGCAGCCCGCTCCAGGGGGCCGATGGGAATGAGCAGTTCTTC. Translation: CASSPLQGADGNEQFF.

This rearrangement joins TRBV24-1 to TRBJ1-5; a possible D gene is TRBD1 (6 bases). The ends were cut back, 3 bases at V and 0 bases at J, with 14 bases in the middle. The germline CDR1 and CDR2 sequences are KGHDR and SFDVKD. The CDR3 length is 17 residues. The CDR3 region is CATSDAGQPLSNQPQHF. CDR3 nucleotides: TGTGCCACCAGTGATGCTGGACAGCCACTTAGCAATCAGCCCCAGCATTTT.

This chain links TRBV2 with TRBJ1-1; TRBD1 agrees at 7 bases. With V trimmed by 1 base and J by 1 base, 3 bases remained unmatched. The CDR3 totals 15 residues. Germline loops: CDR1 SNHLY, CDR2 FYNNEI. In nucleotides, the CDR3 is TGTGCCAGCAGTGAAGTCAGGACAGGGAACACTGAAGCTTTCTTT. It is translated as CASSEVRTGNTEAFF.

Concerning this clone: Other DNA sequences in the same sample also yield this CDR3. The chain couples TRBV7-2 to TRBJ1-5; D is unclear. This CDR3 has 12 amino acids. V was clipped by 4 bases and J by 3 bases, with 4 bases between them. Germline lookup yields CDR1 SGHTA and CDR2 FQGNSA. The CDR3 DNA follows: TGTGCCAGCAGCTCTAACAATCAGCCCCAGCATTTT. Its translation is CASSSNNQPQHF.

V usage is TRBV5-5 and J usage is TRBJ1-4; possibly TRBD1 for D (6 bases). Per germline, CDR1 SGHKS and CDR2 YYEKEE (reference sequence). V lost 4 bases, J lost 3 bases, and 13 bases lay in between. This CDR3 has 15 residues. CDR3 amino acids: CASSIAGVANEKLFF. The CDR3, as DNA: TGTGCCAGCAGCATAGCAGGGGTGGCTAATGAAAAACTGTTTTTT.